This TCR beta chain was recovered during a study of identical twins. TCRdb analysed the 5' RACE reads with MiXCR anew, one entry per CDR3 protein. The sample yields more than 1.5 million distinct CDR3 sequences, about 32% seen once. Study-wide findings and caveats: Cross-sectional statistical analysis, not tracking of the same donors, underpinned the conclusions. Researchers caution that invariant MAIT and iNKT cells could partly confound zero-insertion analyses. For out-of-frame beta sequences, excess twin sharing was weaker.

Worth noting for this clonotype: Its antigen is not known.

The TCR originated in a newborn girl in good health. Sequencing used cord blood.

CDR3 sequence reads: CASRPSGGLKEKLFF. CDR3 sequence (DNA): TGTGCCAGCAGGCCGTCAGGGGGTTTAAAGGAAAAACTGTTTTTT. J is TRBJ1-4 and V is TRBV28; 7 nucleotides line up with TRBD1. Germline assignment: CDR1 MDHEN and CDR2 SYDVKM. Trimming took 6 bases from V and 8 from J; bases not matched to a gene: 12. The CDR3 consists of 15 residues. Supplemented by reference TRBV28 and TRBJ1-4, the full variable domain reads DVKVTQSSRYLVKRTGEKVFLECVQDMDHENMFWYRQDPGLGLRLIYFSYDVKMKEKGDIPEGYSVSREKKERFSLILESASTNQTSMYLCASRPSGGLKEKLFFGSGTQLSVL.